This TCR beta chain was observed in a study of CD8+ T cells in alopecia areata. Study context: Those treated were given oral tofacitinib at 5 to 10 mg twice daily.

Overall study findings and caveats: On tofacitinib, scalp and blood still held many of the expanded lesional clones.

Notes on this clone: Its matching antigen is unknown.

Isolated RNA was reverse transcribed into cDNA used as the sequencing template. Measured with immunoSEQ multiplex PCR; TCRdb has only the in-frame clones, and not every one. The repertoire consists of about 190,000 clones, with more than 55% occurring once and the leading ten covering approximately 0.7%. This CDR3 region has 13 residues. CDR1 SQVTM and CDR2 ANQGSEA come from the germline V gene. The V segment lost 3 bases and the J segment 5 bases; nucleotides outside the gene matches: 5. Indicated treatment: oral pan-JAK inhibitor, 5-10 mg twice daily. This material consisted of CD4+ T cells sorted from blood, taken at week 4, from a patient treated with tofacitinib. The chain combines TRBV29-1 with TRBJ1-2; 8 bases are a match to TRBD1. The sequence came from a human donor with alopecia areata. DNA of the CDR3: TGCAGCGTTGATTGGGACAGGAGATATGGCTACACCTTC. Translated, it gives CSVDWDRRYGYTF.